Listed here are 19 T cell receptor beta chains from one sample, sequenced in a study of cytomegalovirus exposure and HLA in healthy donors. The study ran its PCR with 60 Vbeta and 13 Jbeta primers. Sequenced by immunoSEQ multiplex PCR; TCRdb stores in-frame clones only, minus some. The table lists about 160,000 clones, 65% to 70% of them singletons. Sequencing was performed on PBMCs. The source is a woman younger than 35 in good health and CMV-seropositive.

The genes are TRBV28 and TRBJ2-1; 8 positions match TRBD1. The CDR3 consists of 13 residues. The ends lost 10 bases at V and 7 bases at J; junction bases unmatched: 9. Germline V lookup: CDR1 MDHEN, CDR2 SYDVKM. In DNA form, the CDR3 reads TGTGCCACAGTACCAGGGGGCGGGAATGAGCAGTTCTTC. Amino acid sequence: CATVPGGGNEQFF.

This clone is medium-sized by share. This chain links TRBV11-2 with TRBJ2-1; D possibly corresponds to TRBD2 (5 bases). CDR3 length equals 17 residues. V dropped 4 bases and J dropped 2 bases, with 18 bases sitting between them. Looked up from germline, CDR1 is SGHAT and CDR2 is FQNNGV. The DNA of the CDR3 is TGTGCCAGCAGCTCGGGGAAAAGCGGAGATACCTACAATGAGCAGTTCTTC. Its protein product is CASSSGKSGDTYNEQFF.

J is TRBJ1-5 and V is TRBV2; TRBD1 might be the D (5 bases). Germline V lookup: CDR1 SNHLY, CDR2 FYNNEI. V lost 6 bases to trimming and J lost 4 bases, with 13 bases between them. The CDR3 covers 14 residues. The CDR3 DNA follows: TGTGCCAGCAGCAAACAGACAGAAAATCAGCCCCAGCATTTT. Encoded protein: CASSKQTENQPQHF.

The chain carries TRBV10-2 and TRBJ1-2; 7 bases fit TRBD1. Germline V CDR1 and CDR2: WSHSY, SAAADI. The length of the CDR3 is 15 residues. The V gene end was trimmed by 7 bases and the J gene end by 8 bases; junction bases not matched to a gene: 16. The CDR3 region is CASNQGGGILGGYTF. As DNA, the CDR3 is TGCGCCAGCAATCAAGGGGGCGGAATATTAGGGGGCTACACCTTC.

The chain uses TRBV19 and TRBJ1-2; 11 nucleotides line up with TRBD1. Trimming cost V 6 bases and J 9 bases; bases outside gene matches: 9. Germline V gene lookup returns CDR1 LNHDA and CDR2 SQIVND (reference sequence). This CDR3 region has 14 residues. Here the CDR3 DNA reads TGTGCCAGTAGCCCGGGACAGGGGGACCTTCGCTACACCTTC. This translates into CASSPGQGDLRYTF.

The chain has TRBV6-6 and TRBJ2-3; D is unclear. The V gene lost 7 bases and the J gene lost 1 base, with 3 bases spanning the gap. The CDR3 is 11 amino acids. Germline loops: CDR1 MNHNY, CDR2 SVGAGI (reference sequence). CDR3 DNA sequence: TGTGCCAGCACAGGCACAGATACGCAGTATTTT. The encoded protein is CASTGTDTQYF.

The chain has TRBV5-6 and TRBJ1-2, with 7 bases matching TRBD1. V gave up 1 base and J gave up 5 bases; unmatched junction bases: 14. The CDR3 consists of 17 residues. Germline V gene sequence: CDR1 SGHDT, CDR2 YYEEEE. CDR3 DNA: TGTGCCAGCAGCTTGCCTACCCCAACCGGGACAGCGTATGGCTACACCTTC. It translates to CASSLPTPTGTAYGYTF.

The CDR3 DNA sequence: TGTGCCAGCAGACGGGACAGGGGCGCCAATGAGCAGTTCTTC. This translates into CASRRDRGANEQFF. The chain recombines TRBV6-5 with TRBJ2-1, with 10 bases aligning to TRBD1. The CDR3 runs to 14 residues. CDR1 and CDR2 from the germline V gene are MNHEY and SVGAGI. Unmatched junction bases numbered 5, after V lost 6 bases and J lost 6 bases.

The V call is TRBV25-1, the J call TRBJ1-5; TRBD1 aligns across 12 bases. Germline V gives CDR1 MGHDK, CDR2 SYGVNS. This CDR3 is built from 16 residues. Losses at the gene ends were 4 bases for V and 8 bases for J; bases not matched to a gene: 9. For the CDR3, the DNA is TGTGCCAGCAGTGGATTAGGGACAGGGGGCGGAGAGCCCCAGCATTTT. It encodes CASSGLGTGGGEPQHF.

The J gene is TRBJ2-7, the V gene TRBV29-1; the match to TRBD1 covers 12 bases. V gave up 4 bases and J gave up 7 bases; unmatched junction bases: 8. This CDR3 is built from 14 residues. Germline CDR1 SQVTM, CDR2 ANQGSEA. CDR3 sequence: CSVGKGQGAREQYF. The CDR3 nucleotides read TGCAGCGTTGGTAAGGGACAGGGGGCACGGGAGCAGTACTTC.

Of note for this clone: Its ends do not fully match the called genes, so a read error is possible. CDR3 bases: TGTGCCAGCAGTTTATACGCCCTAGGGACAGTAGCCTTC. It specifies CASSLYALGTVAF. This chain connects TRBV28 to TRBJ2-7, with 7 bases that match TRBD1. The CDR3 sequence is 13 residues long. CDR1 is MDHEN and CDR2 is SYDVKM in the germline V gene.

The rearrangement uses TRBV6-6 and TRBJ2-5, with TRBD2 identical over 8 bases. The germline V gene has CDR1 MNHNY and CDR2 SVGAGI (reference sequence). The CDR3 covers 13 residues. The junction had 6 bases not matched to a gene; V was cut back by 7 bases and J by 5 bases. The CDR3 sequence is CASTETGGETQYF. In nucleotides, the CDR3 is TGTGCCAGCACCGAGACGGGAGGGGAGACCCAGTACTTC.

Only a few counts were recorded for this clone. This chain joins TRBV14 and TRBJ2-7; 9 nucleotides align to TRBD2. The germline V gene encodes CDR1 SGHDN and CDR2 FVKESK. The ends lost 4 bases at V and 10 bases at J; junction bases unmatched: 5. The length of the CDR3 is 12 residues. This CDR3 is CASSRSSGNQYF. CDR3 sequence (DNA): TGTGCCAGCAGCCGGTCTAGCGGGAATCAGTACTTC.

This sequence joins TRBV18 and TRBJ2-7; TRBD1 matches at 8 bases. The V gene end was trimmed by 6 bases and the J gene end by 6 bases; junction bases not matched to a gene: 28. Germline V gives CDR1 KGHSH, CDR2 LQKENI. The CDR3 length is 20 residues. The CDR3 nucleotides are TGTGCCAGCTCCTCGAGGAAGGAGGACAGGGCCCCGATCTCGAGGGTCGAGCAGTACTTC. Translation gives CASSSRKEDRAPISRVEQYF. The whole variable domain, filled in from reference TRBV18 and TRBJ2-7, reads NAGVMQNPRHLVRRRGQEARLRCSPMKGHSHVYWYRQLPEEGLKFMVYLQKENIIDESGMPKERFSAEFPKEGPSILRIQQVVRGDSAAYFCASSSRKEDRAPISRVEQYFGPGTRLTVT.

The J gene is TRBJ1-1, the V gene TRBV2; D not certain. CDR1 SNHLY and CDR2 FYNNEI come from the germline V gene. V was clipped by 10 bases and J by 1 base, with 7 bases between them. This CDR3 is 11 amino acids long. CDR3 region: CATGPNTEAFF. In nucleotides, the CDR3 is TGTGCCACCGGTCCGAACACTGAAGCTTTCTTT.

The chain couples TRBV2 to TRBJ1-6; 8 nucleotides agree with TRBD1. Unmatched junction bases numbered 7, after V lost 2 bases and J lost 7 bases. The CDR3 extends over 16 amino acids. Germline V CDR1 and CDR2: SNHLY, FYNNEI. CDR3 sequence reads: CASSERTGNYNSPLHF. CDR3 sequence (DNA): TGTGCCAGCAGTGAAAGGACAGGGAATTACAATTCACCCCTCCACTTT.

This clone was recorded a few times. CDR3 sequence: CATKPGKLTGELFF. The DNA for the CDR3 is TGTGCCACCAAACCGGGAAAACTAACCGGGGAGCTGTTTTTT. The genes are TRBV15 and TRBJ2-2; D possibly corresponds to TRBD2 (5 bases). The CDR3 totals 14 residues. With 7 bases removed from V and 5 bases from J, the gap between germline ends came to 14 bases. From germline, CDR1 is LNHNV and CDR2 YYDKDF (reference sequence). Full variable domain (remainder filled in from reference TRBV15 and TRBJ2-2): DAMVIQNPRYQVTQFGKPVTLSCSQTLNHNVMYWYQQKSSQAPKLLFHYYDKDFNNEADTPDNFQSRRPNTSFCFLDIRSPGLGDTAMYLCATKPGKLTGELFFGEGSRLTVL.

The chain recombines TRBV30 with TRBJ1-4, with TRBD1 matching over 9 bases. CDR3 size: 14 residues. Germline CDR1 and CDR2: GTSNPN and SVGIG (reference sequence). With V trimmed by 2 bases and J by 6 bases, 4 bases remained unmatched. The CDR3 DNA reads as TGTGCCTGGAGTTCGGGACAGGGAGATGAAAAACTGTTTTTT. Translation gives CAWSSGQGDEKLFF.

V and J are TRBV19 and TRBJ2-7, with D possibly being TRBD1 (6 bases). Per the germline V gene, CDR1 is LNHDA and CDR2 is SQIVND (reference sequence). V lost 8 bases and J lost 4, with 15 bases in between. This CDR3 spans 13 amino acids. CDR3 sequence: CASEDRFGYEQYF. For the CDR3, the DNA is TGTGCCAGTGAGGACAGATTCGGGTACGAGCAGTACTTC.